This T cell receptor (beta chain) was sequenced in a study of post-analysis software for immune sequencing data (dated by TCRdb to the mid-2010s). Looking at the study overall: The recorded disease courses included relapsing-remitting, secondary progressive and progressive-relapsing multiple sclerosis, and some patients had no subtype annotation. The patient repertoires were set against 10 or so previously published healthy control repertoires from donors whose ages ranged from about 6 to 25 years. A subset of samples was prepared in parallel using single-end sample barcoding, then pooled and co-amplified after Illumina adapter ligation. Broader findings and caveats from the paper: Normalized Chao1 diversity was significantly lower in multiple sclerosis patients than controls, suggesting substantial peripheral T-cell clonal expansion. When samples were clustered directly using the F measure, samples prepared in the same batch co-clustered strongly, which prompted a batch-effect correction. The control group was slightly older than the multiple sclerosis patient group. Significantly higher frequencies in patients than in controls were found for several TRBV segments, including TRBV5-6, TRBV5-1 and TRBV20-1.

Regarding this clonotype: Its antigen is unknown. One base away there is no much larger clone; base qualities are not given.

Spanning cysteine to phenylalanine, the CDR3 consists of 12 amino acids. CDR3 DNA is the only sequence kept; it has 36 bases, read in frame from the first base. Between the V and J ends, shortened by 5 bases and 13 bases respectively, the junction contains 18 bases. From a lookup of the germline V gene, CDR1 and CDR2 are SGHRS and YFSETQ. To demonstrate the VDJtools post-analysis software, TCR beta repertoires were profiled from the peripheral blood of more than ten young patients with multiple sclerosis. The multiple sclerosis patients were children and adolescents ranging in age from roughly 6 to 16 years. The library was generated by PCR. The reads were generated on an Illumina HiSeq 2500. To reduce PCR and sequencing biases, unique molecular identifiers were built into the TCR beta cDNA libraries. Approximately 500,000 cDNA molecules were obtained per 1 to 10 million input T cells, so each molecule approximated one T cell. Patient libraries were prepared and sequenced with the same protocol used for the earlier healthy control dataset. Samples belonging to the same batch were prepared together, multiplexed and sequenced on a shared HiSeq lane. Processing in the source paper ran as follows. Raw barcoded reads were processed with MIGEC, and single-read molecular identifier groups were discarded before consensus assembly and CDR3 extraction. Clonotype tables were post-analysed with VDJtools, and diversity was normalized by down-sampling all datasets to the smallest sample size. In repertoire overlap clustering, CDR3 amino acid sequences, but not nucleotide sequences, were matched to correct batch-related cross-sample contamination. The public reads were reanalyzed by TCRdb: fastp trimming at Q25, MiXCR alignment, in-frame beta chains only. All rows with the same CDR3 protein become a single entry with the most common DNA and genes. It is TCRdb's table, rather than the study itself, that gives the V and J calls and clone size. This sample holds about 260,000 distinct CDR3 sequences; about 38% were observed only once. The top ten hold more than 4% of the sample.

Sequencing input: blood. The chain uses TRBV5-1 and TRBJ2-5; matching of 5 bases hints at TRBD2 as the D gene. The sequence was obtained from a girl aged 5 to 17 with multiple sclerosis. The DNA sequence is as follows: TGCGCCAGCAGGTCCGGGGTTGACCGCCTGTACTTC. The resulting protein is CASRSGVDRLYF.